A single TCR beta chain is shown here with its context. Its antigen is unidentified. The data were taken from a study of T cell responses to AZD1222 COVID-19 vaccine. TCRdb's copy holds only in-frame clones and misses some; the assay was immunoSEQ multiplex PCR. The sample includes about 130,000 clones, approximately 83% of them seen just once. General study points: All repertoire sampling was performed exclusively after the peak T cell response. Most donors were white British and more were female, and clonal diversity was possibly underestimated. Unmutated variant regions are reportedly the target of nearly half of TCRs that are spike-specific.

The sequence was collected from an adult in good health. Sequencing was performed on peripheral blood, taken on day 0 of AZD1222 vaccination.

As DNA, the CDR3 is TGTGCCAGCAGTGAAGTTCGGGGCCCCAGGGAGACCCAGTACTTC. This sequence encodes CASSEVRGPRETQYF. This chain links TRBV2 with TRBJ2-5, with D perhaps given as TRBD1 or TRBD2 (5 bases each). Per germline, CDR1 SNHLY and CDR2 FYNNEI. The CDR3 spans 15 residues. Trimming cost V 1 base and J 5 bases, with 14 bases left between them. Full variable domain (rest looked up from reference TRBV2 and TRBJ2-5): EPEVTQTPSHQVTQMGQEVILRCVPISNHLYFYWYRQILGQKVEFLVSFYNNEISEKSEIFDDQFSVERPDGSNFTLKIRSTKLEDSAMYFCASSEVRGPRETQYFGPGTRLLVL.